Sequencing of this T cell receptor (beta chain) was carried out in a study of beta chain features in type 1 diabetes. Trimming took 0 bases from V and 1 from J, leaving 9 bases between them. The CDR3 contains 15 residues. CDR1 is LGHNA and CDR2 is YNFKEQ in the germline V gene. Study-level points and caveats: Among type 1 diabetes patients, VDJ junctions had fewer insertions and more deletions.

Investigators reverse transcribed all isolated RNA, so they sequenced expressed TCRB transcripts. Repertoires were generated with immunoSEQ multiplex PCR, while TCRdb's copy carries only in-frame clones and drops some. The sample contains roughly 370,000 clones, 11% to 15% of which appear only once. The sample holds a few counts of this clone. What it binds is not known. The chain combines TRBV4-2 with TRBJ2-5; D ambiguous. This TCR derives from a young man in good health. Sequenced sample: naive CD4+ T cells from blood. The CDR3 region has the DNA TGTGCCAGCAGCCAAGATGTCGGGTTCCAAGAGACCCAGTACTTC. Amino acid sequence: CASSQDVGFQETQYF.